This is a list of T cell receptor beta chains from one sample in a study of blood T cell repertoires in COVID-19. Using immunoSEQ multiplex PCR, the repertoire was profiled, and TCRdb retains in-frame clones only, with some absent. This table holds fewer than 350,000 clones, about nine tenths found once. Source material: PBMCs or T cells enriched from blood (not recorded which). Receptors were obtained from a woman in her thirties or forties who had recovered from COVID-19. Both conserved end residues are part of each CDR3. A D gene is named only where the DNA matches it firmly. Size is omitted from some rows. Given values are once, few, many or a class for expanded clones.

TGTGCCAGCAGCTTCCCGGGACAGGGGAGCCAAGAGACCCAGTACTTC CASSFPGQGSQETQYF TRBJ2-5 16 TRBD1 TRBV5-8 .
TGTGCCAGCAGGCGGACATTGAGCACTGAAGCTTTCTTT CASRRTLSTEAFF TRBJ1-1 13 . TRBV9 .
TGTGCCAGCAGCTTAGCAGGGATAGGGCCCCAGCATTTT CASSLAGIGPQHF TRBJ1-5 13 . TRBV6-5 .
TGTGCCAGCAGCCCTAGAGCCCTAACCCGTGAGCAGTACTTC CASSPRALTREQYF TRBJ2-7 14 . TRBV11-2 .
TGTGCCAGCTCACCCCGTGCTAGGAGGACCCAGTACTTC CASSPRARRTQYF TRBJ2-5 13 . TRBV18 .
TGTGCTAGTGGTTTAAAGGACAGGGGAGAGACCCAGTACTTC CASGLKDRGETQYF TRBJ2-5 14 TRBD1 TRBV12-5 .
TGCGCCAGCACCAACCGCGGGGGGGAGACCCAGTACTTC CASTNRGGETQYF TRBJ2-5 13 TRBD2 TRBV5-1 .
TGTGCCAGCAGTTATGGGACAGGAGGCAATCAGCCCCAGCATTTT CASSYGTGGNQPQHF TRBJ1-5 15 TRBD1 TRBV6-2/TRBV6-3 .
TGTGCCAGCAGCTTCAGCGGCGGAACAGATACGCAGTATTTT CASSFSGGTDTQYF TRBJ2-3 14 . TRBV7-9 .
TGTGCCAGCTCGCCCTCTAGCGGCTCCTACAATGAGCAGTTCTTC CASSPSSGSYNEQFF TRBJ2-1 15 TRBD2 TRBV18 .
TGTGCCTGGAGTGTCGGGGTCTCCTACGAGCAGTACTTC CAWSVGVSYEQYF TRBJ2-7 13 . TRBV30 .
TGTGCCAGCAGGATGGACCCACAGGGATTCTATGGCTACACCTTC CASRMDPQGFYGYTF TRBJ1-2 15 . TRBV6-5 .
TGTGCCAGCAGCCAAAGAGCGGGGTCTCGTGTGTGGGGCTACACCTTC CASSQRAGSRVWGYTF TRBJ1-2 16 . TRBV3-1/TRBV3-2 .
TGTGCCTGGAGTGTAAGCAGGGGAAATCAGCCCCAGCATTTT CAWSVSRGNQPQHF TRBJ1-5 14 . TRBV30 .
TGTGCCAGCTCACCTACTAGCGGGGGTGGAGATACGCAGTATTTT CASSPTSGGGDTQYF TRBJ2-3 15 TRBD2 TRBV18 .
TGCGCCAGCAGTGAGGGGGATGGAGGAAACACCATATATTTT CASSEGDGGNTIYF TRBJ1-3 14 . TRBV5-1 .
TGTGCCAGCAGTTTCTACCCGACAGGGGACTACGAGCAGTACTTC CASSFYPTGDYEQYF TRBJ2-7 15 TRBD1 TRBV6-5 .
TGTGCCAGCAGCTACTCCCAGGGGTCTAGCACAGATACGCAGTATTTT CASSYSQGSSTDTQYF TRBJ2-3 16 . TRBV7-8 .
TGTGCCAGCTCACCGACGTTCGGGGACACTGAAGCTTTCTTT CASSPTFGDTEAFF TRBJ1-1 14 . TRBV18 .
TGCGCCAGCAGCTTCGCAGGGGGAAACTATGGCTACACCTTC CASSFAGGNYGYTF TRBJ1-2 14 TRBD1 TRBV5-1 .
TGTGCCAGCAGCCCCTCACTTCGGACAACCTCTAACTATGGCTACACCTTC CASSPSLRTTSNYGYTF TRBJ1-2 17 . TRBV9 .
TGTGCCAGCAGCCCGAAAGACAGGGGAGCTAACTATGGCTACACCTTC CASSPKDRGANYGYTF TRBJ1-2 16 TRBD1 TRBV3-1/TRBV3-2 .
TGTGCCACCAGCAGACCTCAGACAGGGGGCGGACAGCCCCAGCATTTT CATSRPQTGGGQPQHF TRBJ1-5 16 TRBD1 TRBV15 few
TGTGCCAGCAGTCCACGGGGGTACTCGAGCTCCTACAATGAGCAGTTCTTC CASSPRGYSSSYNEQFF TRBJ2-1 17 . TRBV27 .
TGCGCCAGCAGTCCGATAGGGGTGATCGCTGAAGCTTTCTTT CASSPIGVIAEAFF TRBJ1-1 14 . TRBV5-1 many
TGTGCCAGCAGCTTGGTAGAATATGGCTACACCTTC CASSLVEYGYTF TRBJ1-2 12 . TRBV5-6 .
TGTGCCACCAAGCCCACTAGCGGGGGGATCCCCCTTCTCACAGATACGCAGTATTTT CATKPTSGGIPLLTDTQYF TRBJ2-3 19 TRBD2 TRBV19 .
TGTGCCAGCGGCCAGGGGGGCCCCTACGAGCAGTACTTC CASGQGGPYEQYF TRBJ2-7 13 . TRBV27 .
TGTGCCAGCAGTGTCCGCGGACTTTCCTCAGAGAATGAGCAGTTCTTC CASSVRGLSSENEQFF TRBJ2-1 16 . TRBV27 .
TGTGCCAGCAGTGGGGGACAGGGGGCCCACACCTTC CASSGGQGAHTF TRBJ1-2 12 TRBD1 TRBV25-1 .
TGTGCCAGCAGCTTATTAGCCAGTAACAATGAGCAGTTCTTC CASSLLASNNEQFF TRBJ2-1 14 . TRBV7-9 .
TGTGCCAGCAGCACACGACAGGTTGGAAATTCACCCCTCCACTTT CASSTRQVGNSPLHF TRBJ1-6 15 . TRBV9 .
TGTGCCAGCAGCTCCCAGAGGGCCCCCTATGGCTACACCTTC CASSSQRAPYGYTF TRBJ1-2 14 . TRBV28 .
TGTGCCAGCAGCTTAGGCGGGGCGTACAATCAGCCCCAGCATTTT CASSLGGAYNQPQHF TRBJ1-5 15 . TRBV11-2 .
TGCGCCAGCAGTGAGTCGAGACAGGGGGACACTGAAGCTTTCTTT CASSESRQGDTEAFF TRBJ1-1 15 TRBD1 TRBV10-1 .
TGTGCCAGCAGCCTACGGACTAGCGGGATACAAGAGACCCAGTACTTC CASSLRTSGIQETQYF TRBJ2-5 16 TRBD2 TRBV7-8 .